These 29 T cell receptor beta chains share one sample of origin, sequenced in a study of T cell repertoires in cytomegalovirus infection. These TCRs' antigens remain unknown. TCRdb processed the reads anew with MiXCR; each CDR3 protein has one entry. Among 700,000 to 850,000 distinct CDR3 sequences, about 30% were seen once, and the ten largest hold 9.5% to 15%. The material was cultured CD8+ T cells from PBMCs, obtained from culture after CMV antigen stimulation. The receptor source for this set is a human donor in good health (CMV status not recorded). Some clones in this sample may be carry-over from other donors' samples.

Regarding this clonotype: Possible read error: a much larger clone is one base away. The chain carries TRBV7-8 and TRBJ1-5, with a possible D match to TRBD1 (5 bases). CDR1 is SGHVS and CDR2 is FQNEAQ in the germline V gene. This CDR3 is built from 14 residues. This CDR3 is CASSLSGGNQPQRF. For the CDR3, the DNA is TGTGCCAGCAGCTTATCTGGGGGGAATCAGCCCCAGCGTTTT. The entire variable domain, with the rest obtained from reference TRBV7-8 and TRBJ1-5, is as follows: GAGVSQSPRYKVAKRGQDVALRCDPISGHVSLFWYQQALGQGPEFLTYFQNEAQLDKSGLPSDRFFAERPEGSVSTLKIQRTQQEDSAVYLCASSLSGGNQPQRFGDGTRLSIL.

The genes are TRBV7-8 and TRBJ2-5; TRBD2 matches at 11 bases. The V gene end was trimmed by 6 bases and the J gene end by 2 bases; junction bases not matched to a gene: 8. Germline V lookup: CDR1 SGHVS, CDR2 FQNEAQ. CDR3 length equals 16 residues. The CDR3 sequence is CASRSTSGEEQETQYF. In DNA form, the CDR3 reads TGTGCCAGCAGATCGACTAGCGGGGAGGAACAAGAGACCCAGTACTTC.

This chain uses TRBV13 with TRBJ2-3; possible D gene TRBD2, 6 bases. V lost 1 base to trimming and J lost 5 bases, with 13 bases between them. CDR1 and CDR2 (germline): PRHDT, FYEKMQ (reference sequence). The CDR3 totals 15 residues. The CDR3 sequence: CASSLVRRGGDTQYF. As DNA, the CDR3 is TGTGCCAGCAGCTTAGTTCGTAGGGGAGGAGATACGCAGTATTTT.

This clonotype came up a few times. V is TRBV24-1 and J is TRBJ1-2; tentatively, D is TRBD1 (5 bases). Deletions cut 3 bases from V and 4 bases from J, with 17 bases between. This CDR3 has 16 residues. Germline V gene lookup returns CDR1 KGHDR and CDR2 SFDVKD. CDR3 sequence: CATSDTRLDRAYGYTF. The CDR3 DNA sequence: TGTGCCACCAGTGATACCCGGTTAGACAGAGCCTATGGCTACACCTTC.

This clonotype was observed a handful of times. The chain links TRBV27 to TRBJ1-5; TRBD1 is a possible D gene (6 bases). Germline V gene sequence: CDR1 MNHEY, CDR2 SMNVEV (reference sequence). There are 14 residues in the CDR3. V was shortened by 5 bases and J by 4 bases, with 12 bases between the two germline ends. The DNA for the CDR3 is TGTGCCAGCAGTAGGACAGCTACTAATCAGCCCCAGCATTTT. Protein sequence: CASSRTATNQPQHF.

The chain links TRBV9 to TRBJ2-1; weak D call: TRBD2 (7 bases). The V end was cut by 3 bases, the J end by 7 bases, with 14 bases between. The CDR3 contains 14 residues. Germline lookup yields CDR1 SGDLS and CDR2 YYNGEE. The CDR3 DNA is TGTGCCAGCAGCGCAGGGGAGGGTTGGAATGAGCAGTTCTTC. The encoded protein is CASSAGEGWNEQFF.

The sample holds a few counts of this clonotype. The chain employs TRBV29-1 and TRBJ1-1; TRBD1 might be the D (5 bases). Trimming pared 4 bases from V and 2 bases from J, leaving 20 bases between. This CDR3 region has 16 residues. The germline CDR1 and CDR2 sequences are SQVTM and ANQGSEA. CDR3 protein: CSVGSPGRFDNTEAFF. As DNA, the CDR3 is TGCAGCGTTGGAAGCCCAGGGCGTTTTGATAACACTGAAGCTTTCTTT.

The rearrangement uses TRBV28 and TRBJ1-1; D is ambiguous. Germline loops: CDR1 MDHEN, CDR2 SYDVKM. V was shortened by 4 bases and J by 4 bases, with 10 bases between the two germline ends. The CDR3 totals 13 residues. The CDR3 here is CASSWLGGTEAFF. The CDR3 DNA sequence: TGTGCCAGCAGTTGGCTGGGAGGCACTGAAGCTTTCTTT.

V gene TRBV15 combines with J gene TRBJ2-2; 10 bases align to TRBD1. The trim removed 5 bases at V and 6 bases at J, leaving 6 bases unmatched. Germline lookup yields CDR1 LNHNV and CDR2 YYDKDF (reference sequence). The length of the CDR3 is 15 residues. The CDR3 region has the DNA TGTGCCACCAGCGCCCGGACAGGGGGATCCGGGGAGCTGTTTTTT. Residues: CATSARTGGSGELFF.

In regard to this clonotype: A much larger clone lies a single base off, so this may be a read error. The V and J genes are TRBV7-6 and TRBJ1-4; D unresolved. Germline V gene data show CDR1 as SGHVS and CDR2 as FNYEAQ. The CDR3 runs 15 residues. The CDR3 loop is CASSDPTATNEKPFF. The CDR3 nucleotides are TGTGCCAGCAGCGATCCGACTGCAACTAATGAAAAACCGTTTTTT.

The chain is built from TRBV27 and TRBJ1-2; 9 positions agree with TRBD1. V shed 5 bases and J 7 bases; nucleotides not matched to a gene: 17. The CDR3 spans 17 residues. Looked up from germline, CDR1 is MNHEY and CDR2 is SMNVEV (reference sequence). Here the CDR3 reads CASSLMSTRQGESGYTF. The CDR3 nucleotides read TGTGCCAGCAGTCTAATGTCCACAAGACAGGGGGAAAGTGGCTACACCTTC.

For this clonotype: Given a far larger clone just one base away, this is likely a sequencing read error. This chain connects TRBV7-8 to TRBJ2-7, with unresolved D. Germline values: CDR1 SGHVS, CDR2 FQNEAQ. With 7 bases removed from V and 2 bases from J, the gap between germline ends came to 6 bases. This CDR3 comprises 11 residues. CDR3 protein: CASNSPYEQYF. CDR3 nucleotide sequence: TGTGCCAGCAACTCGCCCTACGAGCAGTACTTC.

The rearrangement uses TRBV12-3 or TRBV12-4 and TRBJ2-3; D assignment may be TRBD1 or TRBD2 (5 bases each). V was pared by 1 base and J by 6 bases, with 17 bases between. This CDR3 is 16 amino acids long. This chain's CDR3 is CASSLVGTYIPDTQYF. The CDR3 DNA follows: TGTGCCAGCAGTTTAGTTGGGACCTACATTCCCGATACGCAGTATTTT.

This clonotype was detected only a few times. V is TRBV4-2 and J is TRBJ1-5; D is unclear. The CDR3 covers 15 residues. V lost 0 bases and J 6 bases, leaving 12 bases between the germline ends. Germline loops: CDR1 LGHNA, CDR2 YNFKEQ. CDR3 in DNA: TGTGCCAGCAGCCAAGAAAGAGGGAGTCGTCAGCCCCAGCATTTT. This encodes CASSQERGSRQPQHF.

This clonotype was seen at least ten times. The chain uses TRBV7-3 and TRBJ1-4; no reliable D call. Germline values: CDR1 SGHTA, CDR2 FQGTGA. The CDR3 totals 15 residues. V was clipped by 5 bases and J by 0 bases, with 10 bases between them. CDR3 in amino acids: CASSPGVATNEKLFF. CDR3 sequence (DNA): TGTGCCAGCAGCCCGGGAGTTGCAACTAATGAAAAACTGTTTTTT.

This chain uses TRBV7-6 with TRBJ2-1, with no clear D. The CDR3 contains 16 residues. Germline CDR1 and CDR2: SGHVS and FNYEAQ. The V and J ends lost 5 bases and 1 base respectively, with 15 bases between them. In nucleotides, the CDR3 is TGTGCCAGCAGCCCCGACCTCGGGCCGTCCTACAATGAGCAGTTCTTC. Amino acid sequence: CASSPDLGPSYNEQFF.

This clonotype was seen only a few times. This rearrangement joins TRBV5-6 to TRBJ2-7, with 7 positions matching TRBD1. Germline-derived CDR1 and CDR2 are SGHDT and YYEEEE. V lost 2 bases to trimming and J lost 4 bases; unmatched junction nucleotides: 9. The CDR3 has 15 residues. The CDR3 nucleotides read TGTGCCAGCAGCTTCTTTACAGGGGTTCGTTACGAGCAGTACTTC. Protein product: CASSFFTGVRYEQYF.

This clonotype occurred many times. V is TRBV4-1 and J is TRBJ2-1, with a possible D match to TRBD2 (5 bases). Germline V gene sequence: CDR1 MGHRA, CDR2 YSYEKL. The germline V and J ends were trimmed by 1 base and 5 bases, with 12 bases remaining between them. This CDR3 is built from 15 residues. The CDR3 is CASSQAPGINNEQFF. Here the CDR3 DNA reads TGCGCCAGCAGCCAAGCGCCCGGGATTAACAATGAGCAGTTCTTC.

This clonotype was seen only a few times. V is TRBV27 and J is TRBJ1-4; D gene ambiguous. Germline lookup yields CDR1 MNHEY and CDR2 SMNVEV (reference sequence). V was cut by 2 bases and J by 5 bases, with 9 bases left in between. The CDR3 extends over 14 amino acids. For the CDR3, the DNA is TGTGCCAGCAGTTTAGCTCGGTCGAATGAAAAACTGTTTTTT. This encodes CASSLARSNEKLFF.

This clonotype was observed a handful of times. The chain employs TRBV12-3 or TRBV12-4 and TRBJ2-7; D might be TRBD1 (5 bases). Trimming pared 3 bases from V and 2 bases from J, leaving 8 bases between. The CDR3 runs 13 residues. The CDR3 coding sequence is TGTGCCAGCAGTTTGACAGTTACCTACGAGCAGTACTTC. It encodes CASSLTVTYEQYF.

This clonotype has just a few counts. The DNA for the CDR3 is TGTGCCAGCAGTTTAAACAGGGGGGGCCACCAGCCCCAGCATTTT. This translates into CASSLNRGGHQPQHF. The J gene is TRBJ1-5, the V gene TRBV12-3 or TRBV12-4; 8 nucleotides agree with TRBD1. With V trimmed by 2 bases and J by 7 bases, 7 bases remained unmatched. This CDR3 spans 15 amino acids.

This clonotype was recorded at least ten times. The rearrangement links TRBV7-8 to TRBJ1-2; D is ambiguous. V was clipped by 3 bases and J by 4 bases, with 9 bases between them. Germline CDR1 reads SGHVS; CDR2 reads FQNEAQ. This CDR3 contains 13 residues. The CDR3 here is CASSFVSSYGYTF. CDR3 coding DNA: TGTGCCAGCAGCTTCGTCAGCTCCTATGGCTACACCTTC.

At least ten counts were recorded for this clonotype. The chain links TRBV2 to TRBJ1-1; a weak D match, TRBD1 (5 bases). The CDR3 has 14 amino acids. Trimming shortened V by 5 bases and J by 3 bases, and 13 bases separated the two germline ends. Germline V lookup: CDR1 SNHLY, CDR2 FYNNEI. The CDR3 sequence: CASSFDGRDTEAFF. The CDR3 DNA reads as TGTGCCAGCAGTTTTGACGGCAGGGACACTGAAGCTTTCTTT.

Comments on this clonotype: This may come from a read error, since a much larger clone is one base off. The CDR3, as DNA: TGTGCCAGCAGAAGGGGAACCGGGGAGCTGGTTTTT. It translates to CASRRGTGELVF. The chain combines TRBV7-6 with TRBJ2-2; D may be TRBD1 or TRBD2 (5 bases each). Germline-derived CDR1 and CDR2 are SGHVS and FNYEAQ. The CDR3 length is 12 residues.

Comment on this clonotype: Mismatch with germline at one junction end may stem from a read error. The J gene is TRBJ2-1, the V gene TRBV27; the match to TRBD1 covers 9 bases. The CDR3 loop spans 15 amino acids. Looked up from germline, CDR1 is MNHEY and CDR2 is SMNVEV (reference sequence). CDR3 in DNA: TGTGCCAGCAGTTGGACAGGGGAGGCCTATAATGAGCAGTTCTTC. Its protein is CASSWTGEAYNEQFF.

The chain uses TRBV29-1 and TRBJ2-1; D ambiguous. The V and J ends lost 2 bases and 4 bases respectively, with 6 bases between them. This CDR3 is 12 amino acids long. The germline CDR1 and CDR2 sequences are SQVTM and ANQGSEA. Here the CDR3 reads CSVEHLYNEQFF. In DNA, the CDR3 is TGCAGCGTTGAACACTTATACAATGAGCAGTTCTTC.

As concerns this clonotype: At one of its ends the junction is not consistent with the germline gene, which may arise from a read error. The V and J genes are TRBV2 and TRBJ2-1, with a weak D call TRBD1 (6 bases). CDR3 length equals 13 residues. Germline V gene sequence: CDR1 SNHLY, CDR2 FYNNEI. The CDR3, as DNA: TGTGCCAGCAGCGAAGGACAGCTAAATGAGCAGTTCTTC. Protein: CASSEGQLNEQFF.

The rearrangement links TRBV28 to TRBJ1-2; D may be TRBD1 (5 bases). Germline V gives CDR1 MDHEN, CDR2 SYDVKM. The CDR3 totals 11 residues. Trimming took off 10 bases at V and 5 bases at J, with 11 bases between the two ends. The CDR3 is CATFGTYGYTF. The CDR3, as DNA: TGTGCCACCTTCGGGACTTATGGCTACACCTTC.

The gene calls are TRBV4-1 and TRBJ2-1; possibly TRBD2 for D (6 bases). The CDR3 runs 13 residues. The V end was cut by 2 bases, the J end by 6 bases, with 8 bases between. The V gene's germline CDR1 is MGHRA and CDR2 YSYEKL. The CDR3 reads CASSQPGLNEQFF. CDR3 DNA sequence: TGCGCCAGCAGCCAACCGGGACTCAATGAGCAGTTCTTC.